Detailed here is one TCR beta chain. This sample is drawn from a study of sequential checkpoint blockade in melanoma. Study-level information: Both treatment sequences were followed by maintenance nivolumab.

Measured with immunoSEQ multiplex PCR; TCRdb has only the in-frame clones, and not every one. Of around 41,000 clones in the sample, around 86% were seen once. Indicated treatment: randomized to nivolumab then ipilimumab (arm A) or the reverse (arm B). DNA-damaging chemotherapy had not been given to any patient beforehand. The CDR3 covers 14 residues. Trimming stripped 4 bases from V and 0 bases from J, with 10 bases between. Germline CDR1 SGHNT, CDR2 YYREEE (reference sequence). This receptor was obtained from a human donor with melanoma. The sample here was CD8+ T cells sorted from blood (inferred from file names), taken from a patient given nivolumab and ipilimumab in sequence. The J gene is TRBJ1-1, the V gene TRBV5-4, with D perhaps TRBD1 (6 bases). CDR3 in amino acids: CASSPDSMNTEAFF. CDR3 bases: TGTGCCAGCAGCCCGGACAGTATGAACACTGAAGCTTTCTTT.